The 7 T cell receptor beta chains given below trace back to one sample, sequenced in a study of cytomegalovirus exposure and HLA in healthy donors. PCR amplification relied on 60 Vbeta primers (plus 13 Jbeta primers). Only in-frame clones appear in the TCRdb table, and some are missing; sequencing was by immunoSEQ multiplex PCR. The sample has 150,000 to 200,000 clones; over 75% are singletons. Material for sequencing was PBMCs. These receptors were taken from a man aged 55 to 70 in good health and CMV-seronegative.

The gene calls are TRBV5-1 and TRBJ2-1; 9 bases match TRBD1. This CDR3 is 15 amino acids long. Germline trimming cut 4 bases from V and 2 bases from J; bases unmatched to any gene: 4. Germline V CDR1 and CDR2: SGHRS, YFSETQ. The CDR3 loop reads CASSPGQGPYNEQFF. CDR3 sequence (DNA): TGCGCCAGCAGCCCGGGACAGGGTCCCTACAATGAGCAGTTCTTC.

The rearrangement links TRBV19 to TRBJ2-7; TRBD2 is a possible D gene (6 bases). This CDR3 is built from 14 residues. Trimming removed 6 bases at V and 0 bases at J, with 12 bases between. Germline loops: CDR1 LNHDA, CDR2 SQIVND (reference sequence). The CDR3 region is CASSRDSSSYEQYF. The CDR3 bases are TGTGCCAGTAGCCGGGACTCCAGCTCCTACGAGCAGTACTTC.

With respect to this clone: Distinct nucleotide sequences in the sample also encode this CDR3. The chain uses TRBV6-1 and TRBJ1-5, with 9 bases lining up with TRBD1. CDR1 and CDR2 from the germline V gene are MNHNS and SASEGT. Trimming took 6 bases from V and 6 from J; bases not matched to a gene: 3. CDR3 length: 13 residues. The CDR3 spells CASRDRGGQPQHF. CDR3 DNA: TGTGCCAGCAGGGACAGGGGTGGTCAGCCCCAGCATTTT.

With regard to this clone: The same CDR3 can be traced to other DNA sequences in this sample. The rearrangement joins TRBV19 to TRBJ2-7; 7 positions match TRBD1. CDR1 is LNHDA and CDR2 is SQIVND in the germline V gene (reference sequence). V shed 3 bases, J shed 4 bases, and the junction held 6 bases outside the gene matches. The CDR3 extends over 14 amino acids. CDR3 DNA: TGTGCCAGTAGTATTGCAGGGGGTTTATACGAGCAGTACTTC. Protein product: CASSIAGGLYEQYF.

V and J are TRBV5-1 and TRBJ1-4, with a possible D match to TRBD1 (5 bases). Trimming removed 1 base from V and 0 bases from J, with 16 bases in between. Germline V gives CDR1 SGHRS, CDR2 YFSETQ. The CDR3 runs 18 residues. This CDR3 reads CASSLNAGRGATNEKLFF. In DNA, the CDR3 is TGCGCCAGCAGCTTGAATGCGGGACGGGGGGCAACTAATGAAAAACTGTTTTTT.

The table lists this clone with a count of one. This sequence joins TRBV27 and TRBJ2-7, with D perhaps matching TRBD2 (6 bases). V was shortened by 5 bases and J by 3 bases, with 14 bases between the two germline ends. The CDR3 totals 14 residues. CDR1 and CDR2 from the germline V gene are MNHEY and SMNVEV (reference sequence). The CDR3 region is CASSPRLDSYEQYF. The DNA of the CDR3 is TGTGCCAGCAGTCCCCGACTAGACAGCTACGAGCAGTACTTC.

J is TRBJ2-1 and V is TRBV28; 8 bases agree with TRBD2. Looked up from germline, CDR1 is MDHEN and CDR2 is SYDVKM. The CDR3 contains 16 residues. Losses at the gene ends were 5 bases for V and 8 bases for J; bases not matched to a gene: 14. CDR3 in amino acids: CASSGVGSGSNDEQFF. Written as DNA, the CDR3 is TGTGCCAGCAGTGGGGTAGGAAGCGGGAGTAACGATGAGCAGTTCTTC.